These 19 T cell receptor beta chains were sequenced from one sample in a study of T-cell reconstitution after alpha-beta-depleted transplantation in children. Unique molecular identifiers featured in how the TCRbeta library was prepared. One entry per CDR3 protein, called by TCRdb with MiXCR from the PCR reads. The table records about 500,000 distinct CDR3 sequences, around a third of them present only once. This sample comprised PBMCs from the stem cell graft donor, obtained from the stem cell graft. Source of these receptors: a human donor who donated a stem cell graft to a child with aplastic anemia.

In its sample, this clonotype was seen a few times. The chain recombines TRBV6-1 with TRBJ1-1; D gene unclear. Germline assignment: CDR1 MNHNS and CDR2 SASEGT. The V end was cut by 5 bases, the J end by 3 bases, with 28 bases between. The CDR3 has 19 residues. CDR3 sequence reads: CASSIRSWAAVNPYTEAFF. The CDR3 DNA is TGTGCCAGCAGTATCAGGAGCTGGGCAGCCGTTAACCCATACACTGAAGCTTTCTTT.

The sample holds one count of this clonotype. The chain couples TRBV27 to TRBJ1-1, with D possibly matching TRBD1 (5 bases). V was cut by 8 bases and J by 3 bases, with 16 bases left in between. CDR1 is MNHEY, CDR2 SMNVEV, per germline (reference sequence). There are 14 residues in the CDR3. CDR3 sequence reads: CASLRWGEDTEAFF. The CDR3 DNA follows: TGTGCCAGCCTCAGGTGGGGGGAGGACACTGAAGCTTTCTTT.

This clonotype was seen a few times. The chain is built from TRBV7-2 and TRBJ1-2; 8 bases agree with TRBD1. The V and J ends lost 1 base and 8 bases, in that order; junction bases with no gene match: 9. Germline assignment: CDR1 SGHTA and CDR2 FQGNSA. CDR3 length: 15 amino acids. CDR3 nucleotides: TGTGCCAGCAGCTTAGGGCTGACAGGGGAGAGAGGCTACACCTTC. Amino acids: CASSLGLTGERGYTF. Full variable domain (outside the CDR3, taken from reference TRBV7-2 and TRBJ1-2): GAGVSQSPSNKVTEKGKDVELRCDPISGHTALYWYRQSLGQGLEFLIYFQGNSAPDKSGLPSDRFSAERTGGSVSTLTIQRTQQEDSAVYLCASSLGLTGERGYTFGSGTRLTVV.

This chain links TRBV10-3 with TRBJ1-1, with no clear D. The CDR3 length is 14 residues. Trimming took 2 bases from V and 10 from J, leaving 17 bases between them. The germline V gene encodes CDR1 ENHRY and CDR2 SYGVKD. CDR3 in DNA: TGTGCCATCAGTGAGGGTACGTACAATCGAGGAGCTTTCTTT. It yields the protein CAISEGTYNRGAFF.

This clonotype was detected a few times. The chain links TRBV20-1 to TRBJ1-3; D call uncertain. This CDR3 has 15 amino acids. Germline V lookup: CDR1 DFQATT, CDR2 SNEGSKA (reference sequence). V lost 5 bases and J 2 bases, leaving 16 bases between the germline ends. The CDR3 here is CSAAPGGRPGNTIYF. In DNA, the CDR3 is TGCAGTGCTGCCCCCGGTGGCCGCCCTGGAAACACCATATATTTT.

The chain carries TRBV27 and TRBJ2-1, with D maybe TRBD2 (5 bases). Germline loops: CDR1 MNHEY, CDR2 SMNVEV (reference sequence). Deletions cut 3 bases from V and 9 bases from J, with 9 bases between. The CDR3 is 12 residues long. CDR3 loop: CASSLGGSEQFF. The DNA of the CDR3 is TGTGCCAGCAGTTTGGGTGGGAGTGAGCAGTTCTTC.

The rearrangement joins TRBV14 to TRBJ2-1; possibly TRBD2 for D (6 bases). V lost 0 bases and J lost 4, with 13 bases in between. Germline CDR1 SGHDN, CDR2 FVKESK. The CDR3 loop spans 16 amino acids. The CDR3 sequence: CASSQEYAGGYNEQFF. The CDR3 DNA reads TGTGCCAGCAGCCAAGAATACGCCGGGGGTTACAATGAGCAGTTCTTC. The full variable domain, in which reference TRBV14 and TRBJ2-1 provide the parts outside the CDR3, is EAGVTQFPSHSVIEKGQTVTLRCDPISGHDNLYWYRRVMGKEIKFLLHFVKESKQDESGMPNNRFLAERTGGTYSTLKVQPAELEDSGVYFCASSQEYAGGYNEQFFGPGTRLTVL.

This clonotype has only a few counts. The CDR3 DNA reads TGTGCCAGCAGTTACTCTGGCCTAGCGAAGAACACCGGGGAGCTGTTTTTT. It encodes CASSYSGLAKNTGELFF. The chain has TRBV6-5 and TRBJ2-2; D may be TRBD2 (6 bases). The CDR3 runs 17 residues. V was clipped by 0 bases and J by 1 base, with 12 bases between them. Germline lookup yields CDR1 MNHEY and CDR2 SVGAGI.

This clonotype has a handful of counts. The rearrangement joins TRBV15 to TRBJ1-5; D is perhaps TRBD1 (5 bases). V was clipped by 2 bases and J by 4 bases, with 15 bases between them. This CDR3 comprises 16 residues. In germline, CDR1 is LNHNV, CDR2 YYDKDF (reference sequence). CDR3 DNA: TGTGCCACCAGCAGATCGCAGGGAGGGAGAAATCAGCCCCAGCATTTT. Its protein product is CATSRSQGGRNQPQHF. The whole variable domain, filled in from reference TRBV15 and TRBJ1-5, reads DAMVIQNPRYQVTQFGKPVTLSCSQTLNHNVMYWYQQKSSQAPKLLFHYYDKDFNNEADTPDNFQSRRPNTSFCFLDIRSPGLGDTAMYLCATSRSQGGRNQPQHFGDGTRLSIL.

Here the CDR3 reads CASSGRGVQINTEAFF. DNA of the CDR3: TGTGCCAGCAGTGGGAGGGGGGTACAAATCAACACTGAAGCTTTCTTT. The chain couples TRBV6-1 to TRBJ1-1, with D maybe TRBD1 (6 bases). Per the germline V gene, CDR1 is MNHNS and CDR2 is SASEGT. With 4 bases removed from V and 2 bases from J, the gap between germline ends came to 17 bases. This CDR3 is 16 amino acids long.

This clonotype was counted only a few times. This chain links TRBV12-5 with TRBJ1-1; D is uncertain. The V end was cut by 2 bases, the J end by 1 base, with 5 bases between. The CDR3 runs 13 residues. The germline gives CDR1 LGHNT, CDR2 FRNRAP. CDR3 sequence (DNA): TGTGCTAGTGGTTTGTCTGCGAACACTGAAGCTTTCTTT. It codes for CASGLSANTEAFF. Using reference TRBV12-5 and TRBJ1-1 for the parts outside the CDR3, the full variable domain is DARVTQTPRHKVTEMGQEVTMRCQPILGHNTVFWYRQTMMQGLELLAYFRNRAPLDDSGMPKDRFSAEMPDATLATLKIQPSEPRDSAVYFCASGLSANTEAFFGQGTRLTVV.

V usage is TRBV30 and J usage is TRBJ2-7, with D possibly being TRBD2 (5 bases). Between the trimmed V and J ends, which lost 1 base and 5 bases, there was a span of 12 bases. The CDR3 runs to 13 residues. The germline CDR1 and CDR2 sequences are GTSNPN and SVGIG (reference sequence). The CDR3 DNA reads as TGTGCCTGGAGTGCCACTAGTTTCCACGAGCAGTACGTC. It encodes CAWSATSFHEQYV.

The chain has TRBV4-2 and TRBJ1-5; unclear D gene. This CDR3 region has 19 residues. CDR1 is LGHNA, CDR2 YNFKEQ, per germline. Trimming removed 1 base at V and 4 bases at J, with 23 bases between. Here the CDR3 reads CASSQVGLGGRATNQPQHF. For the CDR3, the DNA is TGTGCCAGCAGCCAAGTAGGATTGGGTGGGAGGGCTACTAATCAGCCCCAGCATTTT.

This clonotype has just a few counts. CDR3: CASSSTGGADYGYTF. The CDR3 DNA sequence: TGTGCCAGCAGTTCCACAGGGGGCGCTGACTATGGCTACACCTTC. The chain links TRBV12-3 or TRBV12-4 to TRBJ1-2; 9 bases fit TRBD1. V gave up 4 bases and J gave up 3 bases; unmatched junction bases: 6. CDR3 length: 15 residues.

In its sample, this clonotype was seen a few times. In nucleotides, the CDR3 is TGTGCCATCAGTGAGTCTTTTGCGACAGGCACCAAAAACATTCAGTACTTC. Residues: CAISESFATGTKNIQYF. V usage is TRBV10-3 and J usage is TRBJ2-4, with D perhaps TRBD1 (6 bases). CDR3 length: 17 residues. V gave up 0 bases and J gave up 2 bases, with 14 bases separating them. CDR1 and CDR2 (germline): ENHRY, SYGVKD.

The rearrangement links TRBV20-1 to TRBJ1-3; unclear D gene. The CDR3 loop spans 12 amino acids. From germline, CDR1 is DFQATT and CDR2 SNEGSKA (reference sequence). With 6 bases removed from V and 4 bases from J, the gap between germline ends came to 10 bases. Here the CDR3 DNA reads TGCAGTGCCCCGGGAAGAGGAAACACCATATATTTT. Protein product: CSAPGRGNTIYF.

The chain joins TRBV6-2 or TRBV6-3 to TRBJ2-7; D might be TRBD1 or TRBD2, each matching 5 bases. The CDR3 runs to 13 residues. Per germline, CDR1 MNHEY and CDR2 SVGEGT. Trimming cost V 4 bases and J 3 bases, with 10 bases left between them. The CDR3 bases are TGTGCCAGCAGTTGGGACCGGGACTACGAGCAGTACGTC. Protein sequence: CASSWDRDYEQYV.

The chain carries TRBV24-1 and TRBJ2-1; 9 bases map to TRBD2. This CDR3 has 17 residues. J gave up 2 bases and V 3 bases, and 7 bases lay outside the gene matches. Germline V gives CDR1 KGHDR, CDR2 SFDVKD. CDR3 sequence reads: CATSDDHSGSTYNEQFF. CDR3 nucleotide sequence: TGTGCCACCAGTGATGACCATAGCGGGAGTACCTACAATGAGCAGTTCTTC.

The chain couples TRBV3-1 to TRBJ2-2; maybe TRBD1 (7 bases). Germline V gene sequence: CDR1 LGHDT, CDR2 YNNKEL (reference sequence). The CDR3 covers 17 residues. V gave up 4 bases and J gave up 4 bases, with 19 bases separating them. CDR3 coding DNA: TGTGCCAGCAGCCTCCGGGGGCAGGGGGGCGGCACCGGGGAGCTGTTTTTT. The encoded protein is CASSLRGQGGGTGELFF.